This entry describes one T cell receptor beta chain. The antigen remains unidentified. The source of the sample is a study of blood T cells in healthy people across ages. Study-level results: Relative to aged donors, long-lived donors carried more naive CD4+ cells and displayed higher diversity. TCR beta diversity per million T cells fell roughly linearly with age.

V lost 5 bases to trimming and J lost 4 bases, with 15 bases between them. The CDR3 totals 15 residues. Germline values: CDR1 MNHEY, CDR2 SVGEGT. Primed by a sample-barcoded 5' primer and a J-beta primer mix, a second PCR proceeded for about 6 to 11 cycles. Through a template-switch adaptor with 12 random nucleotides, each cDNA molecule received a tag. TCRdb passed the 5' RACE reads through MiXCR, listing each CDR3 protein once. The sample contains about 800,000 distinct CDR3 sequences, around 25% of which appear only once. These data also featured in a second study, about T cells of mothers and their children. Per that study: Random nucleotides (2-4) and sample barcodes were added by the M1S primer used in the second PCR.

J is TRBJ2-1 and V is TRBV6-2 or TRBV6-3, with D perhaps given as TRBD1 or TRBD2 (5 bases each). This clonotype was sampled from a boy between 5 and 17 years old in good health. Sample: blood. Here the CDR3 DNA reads TGTGCCAGCAGTCATCCGGGACCACCTTACAATGAGCAGTTCTTC. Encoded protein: CASSHPGPPYNEQFF.